This TCR beta chain was sequenced for a study of CD8 T cells in Susac syndrome. Blood CD8+ and CD4+ T cells underwent high-throughput TCR beta sequencing. TEMRA cells were enriched by FACS, while CD8+ and CD4+ T cells were obtained through a negative isolation that was performed magnetically. Study results and limitations: It was acknowledged by the study that relatively few individuals were included in its TCR sequencing and HLA analysis.

Trimming pared 0 bases from V and 1 base from J, leaving 10 bases between. The CDR3 totals 16 residues. From germline, CDR1 is PRHDT and CDR2 FYEKMQ (reference sequence). Of note for this clonotype: Its antigen is unidentified.

About 0.45 to 1 ug RNA was reverse transcribed with random hexamers. Coverage of TCR beta CDR3 amplification by immunoSEQ multiplex PCR extended to 54 Vbeta and 13 Jbeta. Using its own MiXCR run on the immunoSEQ multiplex PCR reads, TCRdb lists one record per CDR3 protein. The sample lists around 190,000 distinct CDR3 sequences, under 95% occurring once. The genes are TRBV13 and TRBJ1-5, with D possibly matching TRBD1 (6 bases). Specimen: CD4+ T cells from PBMCs. The receptor was derived from a human donor in good health. The CDR3 nucleotides are TGTGCCAGCAGCTTAGGTGGGGGCCGGAGCAATCAGCCCCAGCATTTT. Encoded protein: CASSLGGGRSNQPQHF.